This T cell receptor (beta chain) was identified during a study of beta chain features in type 1 diabetes. This clone was counted a few times. The whole isolated RNA underwent reverse transcription, so sequencing captured expressed TCRB transcripts. Only in-frame clones appear in the TCRdb table, and some are missing; sequencing was by immunoSEQ multiplex PCR. The data hold hundreds of thousands of clones, with 15% to 19% observed a single time. Germline CDR1 is ENHRY and CDR2 is SYGVKD. J was trimmed by 4 bases and V by 6 bases; bases with no gene match: 8. The CDR3 contains 15 residues. This receptor was taken from a man younger than 30 in good health. The material sequenced was naive CD4+ T cells from blood. The chain couples TRBV10-3 to TRBJ2-3; 9 nucleotides match TRBD2. The CDR3 DNA reads as TGTGCCATCAGGATAAAAGCGGGAGGTCCAGATACGCAGTATTTT. Protein: CAIRIKAGGPDTQYF.